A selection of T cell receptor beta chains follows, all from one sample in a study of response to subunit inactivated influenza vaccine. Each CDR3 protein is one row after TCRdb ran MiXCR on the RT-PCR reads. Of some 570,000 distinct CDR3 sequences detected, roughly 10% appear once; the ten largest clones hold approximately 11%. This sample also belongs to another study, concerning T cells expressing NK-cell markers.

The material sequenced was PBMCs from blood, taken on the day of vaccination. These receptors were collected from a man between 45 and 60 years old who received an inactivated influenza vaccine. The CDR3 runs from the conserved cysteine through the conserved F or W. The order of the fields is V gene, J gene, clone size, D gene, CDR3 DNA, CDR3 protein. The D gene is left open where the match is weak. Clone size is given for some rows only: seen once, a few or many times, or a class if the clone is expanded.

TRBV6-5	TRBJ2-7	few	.	TGTGCCAGCAGTTACGGTGGTCGGGAGTTGGAGGAGCAGTACTTC	CASSYGGRELEEQYF
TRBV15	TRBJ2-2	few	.	TGTGCCACCAGCACACCACAAAACACCGGGGAGCTGTTTTTT	CATSTPQNTGELFF
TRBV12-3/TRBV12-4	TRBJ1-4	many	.	TGTGCCAGCAGCCCCTCGGGGGCCCCCCGAGGTGAAAAACTGTTTTTT	CASSPSGAPRGEKLFF
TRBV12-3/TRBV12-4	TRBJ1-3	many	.	TGTGCCAGCGTGGCCCCAGGGTACTCTGGAAACACCATATATTTT	CASVAPGYSGNTIYF
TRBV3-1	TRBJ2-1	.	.	TGTGCCAGCAGCCAAGTTCGCGGATACAATGAGCAGTTCTTC	CASSQVRGYNEQFF
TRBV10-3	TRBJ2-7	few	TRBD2	TGTGCCATCAGCCCTAGCGGGGGAGAAGCCGAGCAGTACTTC	CAISPSGGEAEQYF
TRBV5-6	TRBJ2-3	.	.	TGTGCCAGCAGCTTGGCCGGGACCCAGGCAGATACGCAGTATTTT	CASSLAGTQADTQYF
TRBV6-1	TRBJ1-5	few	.	TGTGCCAGCAGTGAGTACATTAGCAATCAGCCCCAGCATTTT	CASSEYISNQPQHF
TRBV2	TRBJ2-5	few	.	TGTGCCAGCAGTGGACAGCGTCAAGAGACCCAGTACTTC	CASSGQRQETQYF
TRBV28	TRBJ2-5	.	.	TGTGCCAGCAACTTGTCAGGGGGGCAAGAGACCCAGTACTTC	CASNLSGGQETQYF
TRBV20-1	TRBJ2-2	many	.	TGCAGTGCTAGAGATCTGCGACAGAACACCGGGGAGCTGTTTTTT	CSARDLRQNTGELFF
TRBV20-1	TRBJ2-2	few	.	TGCAGTGCTAGCACAGGGAAGGGCAGGGAGCTGTTTTTT	CSASTGKGRELFF
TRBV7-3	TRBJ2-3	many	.	TGTGCCAGCAGCTCGAGATCTAGCACAGATACGCAGTATTTT	CASSSRSSTDTQYF
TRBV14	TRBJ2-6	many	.	TGTGCCAGCAGCCTTAACCGGGACCCTGGGGCCAACGTCCTGACTTTC	CASSLNRDPGANVLTF
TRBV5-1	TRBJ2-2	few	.	TGCGCCAGCAGGTCACCGGCTGGCGGGGAGCTGTTTTTT	CASRSPAGGELFF
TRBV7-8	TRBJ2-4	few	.	TGTGCCAGCAGCTTACAGGGATGGTCAAACATTCAGTACTTC	CASSLQGWSNIQYF
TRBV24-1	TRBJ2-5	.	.	TGTGCCACCAGTGATGCCGGGACACAAGAAGAGACCCAGTACTTC	CATSDAGTQEETQYF
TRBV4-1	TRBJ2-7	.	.	TGCGCCAGCAGCCAAGTCGGGAACTACGAGCAGTACTTC	CASSQVGNYEQYF
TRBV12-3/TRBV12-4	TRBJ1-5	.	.	TGTGCCAGCAGTTTCGACCTTGATGGCAATCAGCCCCAGCATTTT	CASSFDLDGNQPQHF
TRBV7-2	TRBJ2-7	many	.	TGTGCCAGCAGCTCTCAGGGATTATACGAGCAGTACTTC	CASSSQGLYEQYF
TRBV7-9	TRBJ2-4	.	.	TGTGCCAGCACCCAAGGGGGGGGTGACATTCAGTACTTC	CASTQGGGDIQYF
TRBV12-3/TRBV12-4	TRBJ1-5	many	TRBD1	TGTGCCAGCAGTTGGGGGCAGGGGGCCGGCAATCAGCCCCAGCATTTT	CASSWGQGAGNQPQHF
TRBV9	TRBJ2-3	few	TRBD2	TGTGCCAGCAGCGAGGGACTAGCGGGAGTAGATACGCAGTATTTT	CASSEGLAGVDTQYF
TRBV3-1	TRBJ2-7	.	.	TGTGCCAGCAGCCAACGGGGGAGGCTCGTCGCCGACGAGCAGTACTTC	CASSQRGRLVADEQYF
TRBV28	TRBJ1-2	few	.	TGTGCCAGCAGTTGGGGAGGGGAAGGCTACACCTTC	CASSWGGEGYTF
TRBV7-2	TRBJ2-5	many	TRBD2	TGTGCCAGCAGCTCCCTCGGGACTACCCGGCCAGGGACCCAGTACTTC	CASSSLGTTRPGTQYF
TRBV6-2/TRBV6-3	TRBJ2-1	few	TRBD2	TGTGCCAGCAGTATAGCGGGGGGTTATGAGCAGTTCTTC	CASSIAGGYEQFF
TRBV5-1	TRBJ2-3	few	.	TGCGCCAGCAGCTTGGACCCCACCCTGTCAGATACGCAGTATTTT	CASSLDPTLSDTQYF
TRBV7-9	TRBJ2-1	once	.	TGTGCCAGCAGCTTAGCAAGGGGGGTAAATGAGCAGTTCTTC	CASSLARGVNEQFF
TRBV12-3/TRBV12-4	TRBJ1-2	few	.	TGTGCCAGCAGTCAGGGGTCCAACTATGGCTACACCTTC	CASSQGSNYGYTF
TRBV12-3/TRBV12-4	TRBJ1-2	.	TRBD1	TGTGCCAGCAGTTCGATACAGGGGACTAACTATGGCTACACCTTC	CASSSIQGTNYGYTF
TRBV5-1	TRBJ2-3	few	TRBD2	TGCGCCAGCAGCCCCGGGACTACCGCCGGGACAGATACGCAGTATTTT	CASSPGTTAGTDTQYF